The 2 T cell receptor beta chains given below trace back to one sample, sequenced in a study of T-cell memory formation after mild COVID-19. Using its own MiXCR run on the 5' RACE reads, TCRdb lists one record per CDR3 protein. The sample contains some 320,000 distinct CDR3 sequences, about a sixth of which appear only once. The specimen was PBMCs or a T cell subset sorted from them (not recorded which). All receptors come from a young man who had mild COVID-19 (a few samples of this study predate the infection). Cell type and time point are not known.

This clonotype was recorded a few times. This chain joins TRBV10-3 and TRBJ2-5; TRBD1 aligns across 11 bases. Trimming cost V 5 bases and J 4 bases; bases outside gene matches: 3. The CDR3 is 14 amino acids. Per germline, CDR1 ENHRY and CDR2 SYGVKD. The CDR3, as DNA: TGTGCCATCAGTCGGACAGGGGGCTCAGAGACCCAGTACTTC. Residues: CAISRTGGSETQYF.

The rearrangement uses TRBV6-6 and TRBJ1-3; 8 bases agree with TRBD1. Unmatched junction bases numbered 2, after V lost 4 bases and J lost 0 bases. The CDR3 consists of 15 residues. Germline V lookup: CDR1 MNHNY, CDR2 SVGAGI (reference sequence). CDR3 in DNA: TGTGCCAGCAGTTGGGGGACAGGCTCTGGAAACACCATATATTTT. It codes for CASSWGTGSGNTIYF.